This entry lists 7 T cell receptor beta chains sequenced from one sample in a study of blood T cell repertoires in COVID-19. Clones were read by immunoSEQ multiplex PCR, and TCRdb kept only the in-frame ones, dropping some. The sample lists under 350,000 clones, 75% to 90% occurring once. Sequencing used peripheral blood. The receptors derive from a man between 35 and 55 years old with acute or convalescent COVID-19.

CDR3 DNA sequence: TGTGCCAGCAGCGTAGCTGCCGGGGGAAAGGCCTACGAGCAGTACTTC. It specifies CASSVAAGGKAYEQYF. The chain links TRBV9 to TRBJ2-7; D is possibly TRBD2 (6 bases). Between the trimmed V and J ends, which lost 0 bases and 2 bases, there was a span of 15 bases. The germline V gene encodes CDR1 SGDLS and CDR2 YYNGEE. This CDR3 comprises 16 residues.

The chain has TRBV27 and TRBJ1-4, with a weak D call TRBD1 (6 bases). Per germline, CDR1 MNHEY and CDR2 SMNVEV (reference sequence). V lost 5 bases and J lost 5, with 21 bases in between. This CDR3 is built from 17 residues. The CDR3 DNA sequence: TGTGCCAGCAGTCCGAATATACAGGGTAAACGAAATGAAAAACTGTTTTTT. Protein: CASSPNIQGKRNEKLFF. Full variable domain (missing parts from reference TRBV27 and TRBJ1-4): EAQVTQNPRYLITVTGKKLTVTCSQNMNHEYMSWYRQDPGLGLRQIYYSMNVEVTDKGDVPEGYKVSRKEKRNFPLILESPSPNQTSLYFCASSPNIQGKRNEKLFFGSGTQLSVL.

This sequence joins TRBV20-1 and TRBJ1-2, with 7 positions matching TRBD1. The CDR3 loop spans 10 amino acids. Losses at the gene ends were 4 bases for V and 14 bases for J; bases not matched to a gene: 7. CDR1 is DFQATT, CDR2 SNEGSKA, per germline (reference sequence). This CDR3 reads CSANRGRGTF. The CDR3 DNA reads TGCAGTGCTAACAGGGGTAGAGGGACCTTC.

J is TRBJ1-2 and V is TRBV7-2, with 8 bases identical to TRBD1. Germline trimming cut 7 bases from V and 4 bases from J; bases unmatched to any gene: 11. The germline gives CDR1 SGHTA, CDR2 FQGNSA. This CDR3 contains 15 residues. Here the CDR3 DNA reads TGTGCCAGCACCCCCCGGACAGGGACCTTCTATGGCTACACCTTC. Amino acid sequence: CASTPRTGTFYGYTF.

The rearrangement uses TRBV6-5 and TRBJ1-2, with 8 bases fitting TRBD1. V was clipped by 2 bases and J by 4 bases; unmatched bases: 3. CDR3 length: 14 residues. Germline assignment: CDR1 MNHEY and CDR2 SVGAGI. The CDR3 protein is CASSYGTGLYGYTF. The CDR3 coding sequence is TGTGCCAGCAGTTACGGGACAGGACTCTATGGCTACACCTTC.

The chain joins TRBV30 to TRBJ2-1, with TRBD2 matching over 8 bases. J was trimmed by 8 bases and V by 0 bases; bases with no gene match: 3. Germline values: CDR1 GTSNPN, CDR2 SVGIG (reference sequence). The CDR3 contains 13 residues. CDR3 residues: CAWSVPAGDEQFF. The CDR3 DNA sequence: TGTGCCTGGAGTGTACCAGCGGGGGATGAGCAGTTCTTC.

This chain uses TRBV7-2 with TRBJ2-7; 7 bases are a match to TRBD1. J was trimmed by 3 bases and V by 3 bases; bases with no gene match: 5. This CDR3 region has 14 residues. Germline V gives CDR1 SGHTA, CDR2 FQGNSA. This CDR3 is CASSLSRDSYEQYF. The CDR3 bases are TGTGCCAGCAGCTTGTCCCGGGACAGCTACGAGCAGTACTTC.